The rows below give T cell receptor beta chains drawn from one sample of a study of cytomegalovirus exposure and HLA in healthy donors. The protocol was immunoSEQ multiplex PCR, while the TCRdb copy is restricted to in-frame clones and leaves out a portion. The sample yields 100,000 or so clones, roughly 71% seen once. The sample was PBMCs. Receptor source: a middle-aged man in good health and CMV-seropositive. The CDR3 runs from the conserved cysteine through the conserved F or W. Fields, in order: J gene, clone size, D gene, V gene, CDR3 protein, CDR3 DNA. A D gene is named only where the DNA matches it firmly. Part of the rows lack a size; the others show once, few, many or a class for expanded clones.

j_call: TRBJ1-2; clone_size: .; d_call: .; v_call: TRBV7-8; cdr3_aa: CASSSEGVEDYGYTF; cdr3_nt: TGTGCCAGCAGCTCAGAGGGGGTAGAGGACTATGGCTACACCTTC
j_call: TRBJ1-3; clone_size: .; d_call: TRBD1; v_call: TRBV19; cdr3_aa: CASSTAGQGASTIYF; cdr3_nt: TGTGCCAGTAGTACCGCGGGACAGGGAGCAAGCACCATATATTTT
j_call: TRBJ1-5; clone_size: .; d_call: .; v_call: TRBV2; cdr3_aa: CASNSGQGLNSNQPQHF; cdr3_nt: TGTGCCAGCAATAGCGGACAAGGACTGAATAGCAATCAGCCCCAGCATTTT
j_call: TRBJ2-5; clone_size: .; d_call: TRBD2; v_call: TRBV19; cdr3_aa: CASRQAGAQETQYF; cdr3_nt: TGTGCCAGTAGGCAAGCGGGAGCCCAAGAGACCCAGTACTTC
j_call: TRBJ2-5; clone_size: .; d_call: TRBD1; v_call: TRBV11-1; cdr3_aa: CASSRDSYQETQYF; cdr3_nt: TGTGCCAGCAGCCGGGACAGCTACCAAGAGACCCAGTACTTC
j_call: TRBJ1-5; clone_size: .; d_call: TRBD1; v_call: TRBV29-1; cdr3_aa: CSVGTGGNQPQHF; cdr3_nt: TGCAGCGTTGGGACAGGGGGCAATCAGCCCCAGCATTTT
j_call: TRBJ2-5; clone_size: .; d_call: .; v_call: TRBV15; cdr3_aa: CATSRDLAGGFQYF; cdr3_nt: TGTGCCACCAGCAGAGATCTAGCAGGCGGATTCCAGTACTTC
j_call: TRBJ2-1; clone_size: .; d_call: .; v_call: TRBV18; cdr3_aa: CASSPPSVRTYNEQFF; cdr3_nt: TGTGCCAGCTCACCACCCTCGGTGAGGACCTACAATGAGCAGTTCTTC
j_call: TRBJ1-2; clone_size: .; d_call: .; v_call: TRBV30; cdr3_aa: CAWGTTVGYTF; cdr3_nt: TGTGCCTGGGGTACCACAGTTGGCTACACCTTC
j_call: TRBJ1-2; clone_size: once; d_call: TRBD1; v_call: TRBV29-1; cdr3_aa: CSVEGQDYGYTF; cdr3_nt: TGCAGCGTGGAGGGACAGGACTATGGCTACACCTTC
j_call: TRBJ1-5; clone_size: .; d_call: .; v_call: TRBV28; cdr3_aa: CASSPPPGISPQHF; cdr3_nt: TGTGCCAGCAGTCCTCCCCCCGGGATCTCGCCCCAGCATTTT
j_call: TRBJ1-2; clone_size: .; d_call: .; v_call: TRBV5-4; cdr3_aa: CASSGGRGGYTF; cdr3_nt: TGTGCCAGCAGCGGCGGCAGGGGTGGCTACACCTTC
j_call: TRBJ2-1; clone_size: .; d_call: TRBD2; v_call: TRBV9; cdr3_aa: CASSDAGGFTEQFF; cdr3_nt: TGTGCCAGCAGCGATGCGGGAGGTTTTACTGAGCAGTTCTTC
j_call: TRBJ2-5; clone_size: few; d_call: .; v_call: TRBV5-4; cdr3_aa: CASSSGSQETQYF; cdr3_nt: TGTGCCAGCAGCTCGGGATCACAAGAGACCCAGTACTTC
j_call: TRBJ2-1; clone_size: .; d_call: .; v_call: TRBV5-1; cdr3_aa: CASSRFSGDEQFF; cdr3_nt: TGCGCCAGCAGCAGATTTAGCGGAGACGAGCAGTTCTTC
j_call: TRBJ2-6; clone_size: many; d_call: .; v_call: TRBV19; cdr3_aa: CASSISPGANVLTF; cdr3_nt: TGTGCCAGTAGTATCTCCCCTGGGGCCAACGTCCTGACTTTC
j_call: TRBJ2-5; clone_size: .; d_call: .; v_call: TRBV28; cdr3_aa: CASSLPGQETQYF; cdr3_nt: TGTGCCAGCAGTTTACCGGGACAAGAGACCCAGTACTTC
j_call: TRBJ2-7; clone_size: few; d_call: TRBD1; v_call: TRBV4-1; cdr3_aa: CASSQETDRDNEQYF; cdr3_nt: TGCGCCAGCAGCCAAGAAACGGACAGGGACAACGAGCAGTACTTC
j_call: TRBJ2-3; clone_size: .; d_call: TRBD2; v_call: TRBV5-6; cdr3_aa: CASSGLAGTTDTQYF; cdr3_nt: TGTGCCAGCAGCGGACTAGCGGGAACCACAGATACGCAGTATTTT
j_call: TRBJ1-1; clone_size: .; d_call: TRBD1; v_call: TRBV7-9; cdr3_aa: CASSLARGRESEAFF; cdr3_nt: TGTGCCAGCAGCTTAGCGAGGGGGCGCGAATCTGAAGCTTTCTTT
j_call: TRBJ1-1; clone_size: .; d_call: TRBD1; v_call: TRBV5-1; cdr3_aa: CASSLDRGVMGDTEAFF; cdr3_nt: TGCGCCAGCAGCCTGGACAGGGGCGTGATGGGGGACACTGAAGCTTTCTTT
j_call: TRBJ2-7; clone_size: few; d_call: .; v_call: TRBV7-2; cdr3_aa: CASSPYPAEGEQYF; cdr3_nt: TGTGCCAGCAGCCCATATCCTGCGGAGGGAGAGCAGTACTTC
j_call: TRBJ2-7; clone_size: .; d_call: .; v_call: TRBV9; cdr3_aa: CASSVGQAATYEQYF; cdr3_nt: TGTGCCAGCAGCGTAGGACAGGCGGCAACCTACGAGCAGTACTTC
j_call: TRBJ1-1; clone_size: .; d_call: TRBD1; v_call: TRBV6-1; cdr3_aa: CASSEDRSYTEAFF; cdr3_nt: TGTGCCAGCAGTGAGGACAGGTCGTACACTGAAGCTTTCTTT
j_call: TRBJ2-2; clone_size: few; d_call: .; v_call: TRBV12-5; cdr3_aa: CASGLPYTGELFF; cdr3_nt: TGTGCTAGTGGTTTGCCGTACACCGGGGAGCTGTTTTTT
j_call: TRBJ2-2; clone_size: .; d_call: TRBD1; v_call: TRBV7-3; cdr3_aa: CASSLTGDTGELFF; cdr3_nt: TGTGCCAGCAGCTTGACAGGGGATACCGGGGAGCTGTTTTTT
j_call: TRBJ2-3; clone_size: few; d_call: TRBD2; v_call: TRBV5-1; cdr3_aa: CASSLESSGGPTDTQYF; cdr3_nt: TGCGCCAGCAGCTTGGAGAGTTCGGGAGGGCCCACAGATACGCAGTATTTT
j_call: TRBJ1-2; clone_size: .; d_call: .; v_call: TRBV9; cdr3_aa: CASSPLGGGSGYTF; cdr3_nt: TGTGCCAGCAGCCCTCTGGGGGGGGGATCTGGCTACACCTTC
j_call: TRBJ1-4; clone_size: few; d_call: .; v_call: TRBV6-5; cdr3_aa: CASVRPNEKLFF; cdr3_nt: TGTGCCAGTGTTCGTCCTAATGAAAAACTGTTTTTT
j_call: TRBJ2-1; clone_size: few; d_call: .; v_call: TRBV6-5; cdr3_aa: CASSSEPWDSAEQFF; cdr3_nt: TGTGCCAGCAGTTCCGAACCTTGGGACTCCGCAGAGCAGTTCTTC
j_call: TRBJ1-5; clone_size: .; d_call: .; v_call: TRBV4-3; cdr3_aa: CASSQDRGQPQHF; cdr3_nt: TGCGCCAGCAGCCAAGATCGGGGGCAGCCCCAGCATTTT
j_call: TRBJ1-6; clone_size: .; d_call: TRBD1; v_call: TRBV7-9; cdr3_aa: CASSSGAGGLSYNSPLHF; cdr3_nt: TGTGCCAGCAGCTCCGGGGCAGGGGGGTTGTCCTATAATTCACCCCTCCACTTT
j_call: TRBJ1-2; clone_size: .; d_call: .; v_call: TRBV6-1; cdr3_aa: CASSDDLADYYGYTF; cdr3_nt: TGTGCCAGCAGTGACGATTTGGCAGACTACTATGGCTACACCTTC
j_call: TRBJ2-1; clone_size: .; d_call: TRBD1; v_call: TRBV5-4; cdr3_aa: CASSGDRVHEQFF; cdr3_nt: TGTGCCAGCAGCGGGGACAGGGTCCATGAGCAGTTCTTC
j_call: TRBJ2-5; clone_size: .; d_call: .; v_call: TRBV7-9; cdr3_aa: CASSFSEAHTQETQYF; cdr3_nt: TGTGCCAGCAGCTTTTCTGAGGCGCACACTCAAGAGACCCAGTACTTC
j_call: TRBJ1-2; clone_size: .; d_call: .; v_call: TRBV7-9; cdr3_aa: CASRDPRANYGYTF; cdr3_nt: TGTGCCAGCAGGGACCCCAGGGCTAACTATGGCTACACCTTC
j_call: TRBJ1-3; clone_size: .; d_call: .; v_call: TRBV4-1; cdr3_aa: CASSQDGTAGNTIYF; cdr3_nt: TGCGCCAGCAGCCAAGATGGGACTGCCGGAAACACCATATATTTT
j_call: TRBJ2-1; clone_size: .; d_call: .; v_call: TRBV7-3; cdr3_aa: CASSLSRVADSYNEQFF; cdr3_nt: TGTGCCAGCAGCTTGTCTCGGGTAGCGGACTCCTACAATGAGCAGTTCTTC
j_call: TRBJ1-5; clone_size: .; d_call: .; v_call: TRBV4-1; cdr3_aa: CASSQGGGTSNQPQHF; cdr3_nt: TGCGCCAGCAGCCAAGGTGGCGGGACTAGCAATCAGCCCCAGCATTTT
j_call: TRBJ2-1; clone_size: .; d_call: TRBD2; v_call: TRBV19; cdr3_aa: CASSIPGGLTYNEQFF; cdr3_nt: TGTGCCAGTAGTATACCGGGAGGGCTCACCTACAATGAGCAGTTCTTC